A selection of T cell receptor beta chains follows, all from one sample in a study of blood T cell repertoires in COVID-19. TCRdb's copy holds only in-frame clones and misses some; the assay was immunoSEQ multiplex PCR. The sample yields about 130,000 clones, around three quarters seen once. The sequenced sample was peripheral blood. All receptors come from a man aged 35-49 years with active or convalescent COVID-19. The CDR3 runs from the conserved cysteine through the conserved F or W. Fields, in order: V gene, clone size, D gene, J gene, CDR3 protein, CDR3 DNA. A D gene is named only where the DNA matches it firmly. A row's size may be missing; if present it is once, few, many or a size class.

TRBV7-3,few,TRBD1,TRBJ1-6,CASSLTGTDNSPLHF,TGTGCCAGCAGCTTGACCGGGACAGATAATTCACCCCTCCACTTT
TRBV7-9,few,-,TRBJ1-2,CASSQGKGNGYTF,TGTGCCAGCAGCCAGGGGAAAGGGAATGGCTACACCTTC
TRBV6-5,-,TRBD1,TRBJ2-5,CASSHGTGGAETQYF,TGTGCCAGCAGCCACGGGACAGGGGGCGCGGAGACCCAGTACTTC
TRBV21-1,once,-,TRBJ1-5,CARLFLGGGGNQPQHF,TGTGCCAGGTTATTCCTCGGGGGGGGTGGCAATCAGCCCCAGCATTTT
TRBV9,-,-,TRBJ1-6,CASSEAAPNSPLHF,TGTGCCAGCAGCGAGGCGGCTCCCAATTCACCCCTCCACTTT
TRBV7-3,-,-,TRBJ2-3,CASSLNGLAPPKDTQYF,TGTGCCAGCAGCTTAAATGGGCTGGCTCCTCCTAAAGATACGCAGTATTTT
TRBV4-2,-,-,TRBJ1-1,CASSPTLDTEAFF,TGTGCCAGCAGCCCCACTTTGGACACTGAAGCTTTCTTT
TRBV28,-,TRBD1,TRBJ1-1,CASSGDRGSFF,TGTGCCAGCAGTGGGGACAGGGGAAGTTTCTTT
TRBV15,-,-,TRBJ2-7,CATSRPGGEGYEQYF,TGTGCCACCAGCAGACCAGGAGGGGAAGGGTACGAGCAGTACTTC
TRBV5-1,-,TRBD1,TRBJ1-2,CASRLLQGAYGYTF,TGCGCCAGCAGGCTCCTACAGGGGGCCTATGGCTACACCTTC
TRBV7-9,-,TRBD1,TRBJ2-3,CASSPGQGSTDTQYF,TGTGCCAGCAGCCCCGGACAGGGGAGCACAGATACGCAGTATTTT
TRBV23-1,-,-,TRBJ2-4,CASSHYAGPNIQYF,TGCGCCAGCAGTCACTACGCGGGGCCGAACATTCAGTACTTC
TRBV30,-,-,TRBJ1-2,CAWSVLRSNYGYTF,TGTGCCTGGAGTGTACTGAGGTCTAACTATGGCTACACCTTC
TRBV29-1,-,TRBD2,TRBJ2-1,CSVRQGGYNEQFF,TGCAGCGTTCGGCAGGGAGGGTACAATGAGCAGTTCTTC